The clone carrying this TCR beta chain was recorded only once. This table comes from immunoSEQ multiplex PCR, and its TCRdb copy is limited to in-frame clones, with some not included. The sample includes roughly 10,000 clones, around 97% of them seen just once. This specimen belongs to a study of T cell clonotyping in hematopoietic cell transplantation. CDR1 SGHNT and CDR2 YENEEA come from the germline V gene. V shed 5 bases and J shed 0 bases, with 11 bases lying between them. This CDR3 is 16 amino acids long. The sequences come from peripheral blood mononuclear cells, collected 100 days after allogeneic stem cell transplant. The genes are TRBV11-3 and TRBJ2-6; D is ambiguous. This sequence was found in a male patient aged 60-70 years who had an allogeneic stem cell transplant from a related donor, so the T cells may come from the graft donor. Some clones in this sample may be carry-over from other donors' samples. The CDR3 is CASSLETLSGANVLTF. The CDR3 DNA sequence: TGTGCCAGCAGCCTGGAAACTCTCTCTGGGGCCAACGTCCTGACTTTC. Using reference TRBV11-3 and TRBJ2-6 for the parts outside the CDR3, the full variable domain is EAGVVQSPRYKIIEKKQPVAFWCNPISGHNTLYWYLQNLGQGPELLIRYENEEAVDDSQLPKDRFSAERLKGVDSTLKIQPAELGDSAVYLCASSLETLSGANVLTFGAGSRLTVL.